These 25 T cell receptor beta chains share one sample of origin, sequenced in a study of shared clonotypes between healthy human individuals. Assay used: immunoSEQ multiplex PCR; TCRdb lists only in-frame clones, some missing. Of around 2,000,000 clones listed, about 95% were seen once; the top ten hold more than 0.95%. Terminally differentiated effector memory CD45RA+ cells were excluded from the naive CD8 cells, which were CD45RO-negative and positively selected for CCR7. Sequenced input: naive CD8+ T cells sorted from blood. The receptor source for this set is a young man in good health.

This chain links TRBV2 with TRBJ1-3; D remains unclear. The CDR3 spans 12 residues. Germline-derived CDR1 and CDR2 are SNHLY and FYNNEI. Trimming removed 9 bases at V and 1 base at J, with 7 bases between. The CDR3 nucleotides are TGTGCCAGGGAAGGGTCTGGAAACACCATATATTTT. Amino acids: CAREGSGNTIYF.

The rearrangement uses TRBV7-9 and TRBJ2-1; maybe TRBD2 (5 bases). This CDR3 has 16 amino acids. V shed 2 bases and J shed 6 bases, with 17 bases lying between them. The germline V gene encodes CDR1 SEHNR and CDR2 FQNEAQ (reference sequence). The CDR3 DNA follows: TGTGCCAGCAGCTTAATTGTGGCGGCCGGAGGCAATGAGCAGTTCTTC. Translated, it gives CASSLIVAAGGNEQFF.

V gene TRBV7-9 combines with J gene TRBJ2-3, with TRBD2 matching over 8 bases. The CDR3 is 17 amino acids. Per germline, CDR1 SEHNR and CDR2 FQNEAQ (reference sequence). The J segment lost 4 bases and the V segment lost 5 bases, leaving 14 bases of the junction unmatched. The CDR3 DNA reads TGTGCCAGCAGCCAAGGTTGGGCTAGCGGGTTCCCAGATACGCAGTATTTT. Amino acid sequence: CASSQGWASGFPDTQYF.

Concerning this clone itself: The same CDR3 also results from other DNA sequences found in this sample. CDR3 nucleotide sequence: TGTGCCAGCAGTGAACGGGGTTACGAGCAGTACTTC. Residues: CASSERGYEQYF. The J gene is TRBJ2-7, the V gene TRBV6-1; the D gene is possibly TRBD2 (5 bases). The CDR3 is made up of 12 amino acids. V lost 2 bases, J lost 4 bases, and 6 bases lay in between. The germline V gene has CDR1 MNHNS and CDR2 SASEGT.

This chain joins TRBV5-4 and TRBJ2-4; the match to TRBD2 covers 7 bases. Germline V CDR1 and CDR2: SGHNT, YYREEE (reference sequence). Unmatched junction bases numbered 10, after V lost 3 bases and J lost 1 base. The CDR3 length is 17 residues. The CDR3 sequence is CASSSGGGSKAKNIQYF. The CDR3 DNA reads TGTGCCAGCAGCTCCGGGGGAGGGTCTAAGGCCAAAAACATTCAGTACTTC.

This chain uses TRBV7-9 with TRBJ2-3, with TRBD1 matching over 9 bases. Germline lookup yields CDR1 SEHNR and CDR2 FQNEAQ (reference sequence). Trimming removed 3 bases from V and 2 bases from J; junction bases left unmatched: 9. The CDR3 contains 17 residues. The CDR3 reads CASSFGPGQGLTDTQYF. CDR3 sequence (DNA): TGTGCCAGCAGCTTCGGTCCGGGACAGGGCCTCACAGATACGCAGTATTTT.

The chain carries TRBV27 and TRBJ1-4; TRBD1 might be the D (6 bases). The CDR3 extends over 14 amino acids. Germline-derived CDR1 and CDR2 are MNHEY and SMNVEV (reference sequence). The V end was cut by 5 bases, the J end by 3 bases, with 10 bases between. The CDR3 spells CASSIGGSNEKLFF. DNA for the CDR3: TGTGCCAGCAGTATTGGGGGCTCTAATGAAAAACTGTTTTTT.

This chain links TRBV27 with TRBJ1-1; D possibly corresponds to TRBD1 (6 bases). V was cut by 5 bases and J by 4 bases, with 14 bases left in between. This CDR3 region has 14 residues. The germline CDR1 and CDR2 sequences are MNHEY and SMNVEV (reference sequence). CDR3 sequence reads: CASSVLQGTTEAFF. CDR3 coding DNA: TGTGCCAGCAGTGTGTTACAGGGAACCACTGAAGCTTTCTTT.

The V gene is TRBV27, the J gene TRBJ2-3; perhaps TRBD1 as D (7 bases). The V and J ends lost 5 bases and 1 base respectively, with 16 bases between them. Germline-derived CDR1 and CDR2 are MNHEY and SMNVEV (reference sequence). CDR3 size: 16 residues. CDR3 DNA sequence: TGTGCCAGCAGTCCCCAGGGGGTAGCGGGCACAGATACGCAGTATTTT. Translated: CASSPQGVAGTDTQYF.

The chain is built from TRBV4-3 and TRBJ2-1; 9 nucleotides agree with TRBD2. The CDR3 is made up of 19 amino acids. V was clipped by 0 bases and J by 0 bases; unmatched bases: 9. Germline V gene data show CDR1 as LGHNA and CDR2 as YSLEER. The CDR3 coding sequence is TGCGCCAGCAGCCAAGACGAACTAGCGGGCGTTAGCTCCTACAATGAGCAGTTCTTC. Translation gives CASSQDELAGVSSYNEQFF.

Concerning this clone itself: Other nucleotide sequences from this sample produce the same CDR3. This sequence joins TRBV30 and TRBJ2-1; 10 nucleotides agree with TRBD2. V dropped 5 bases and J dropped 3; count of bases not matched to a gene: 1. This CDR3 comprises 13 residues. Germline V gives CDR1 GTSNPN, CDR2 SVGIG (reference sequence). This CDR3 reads CAWGLAVYNEQFF. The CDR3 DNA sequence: TGTGCCTGGGGACTAGCGGTCTACAATGAGCAGTTCTTC.

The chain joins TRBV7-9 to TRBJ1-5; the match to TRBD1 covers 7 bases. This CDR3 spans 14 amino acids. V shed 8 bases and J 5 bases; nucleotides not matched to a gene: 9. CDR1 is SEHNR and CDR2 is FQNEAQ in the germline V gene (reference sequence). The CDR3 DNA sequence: TGTGCCAGCCAGGGGGTCGAGGTCGATCAGCCCCAGCATTTT. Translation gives CASQGVEVDQPQHF.

This chain's CDR3 is CASSLDAGAVDTQYF. CDR3 bases: TGTGCCAGCAGCTTAGACGCGGGAGCGGTAGATACGCAGTATTTT. The chain couples TRBV11-2 to TRBJ2-3; 7 bases align to TRBD2. The CDR3 contains 15 residues. V lost 0 bases and J lost 5; bases outside the gene matches: 5. Germline assignment: CDR1 SGHAT and CDR2 FQNNGV.

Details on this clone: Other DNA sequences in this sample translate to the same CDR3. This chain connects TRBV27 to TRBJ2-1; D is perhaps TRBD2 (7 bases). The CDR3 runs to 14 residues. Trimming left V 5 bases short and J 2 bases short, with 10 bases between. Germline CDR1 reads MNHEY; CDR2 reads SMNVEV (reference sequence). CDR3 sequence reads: CASSLGGPYNEQFF. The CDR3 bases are TGTGCCAGCAGTCTCGGGGGGCCCTACAATGAGCAGTTCTTC.

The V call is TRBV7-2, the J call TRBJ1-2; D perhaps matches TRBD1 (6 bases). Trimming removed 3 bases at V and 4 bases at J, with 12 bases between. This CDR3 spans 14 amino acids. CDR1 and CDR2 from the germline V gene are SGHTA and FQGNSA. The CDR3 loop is CASSLTGVGYGYTF. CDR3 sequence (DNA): TGTGCCAGCAGCTTGACAGGTGTTGGCTATGGCTACACCTTC.

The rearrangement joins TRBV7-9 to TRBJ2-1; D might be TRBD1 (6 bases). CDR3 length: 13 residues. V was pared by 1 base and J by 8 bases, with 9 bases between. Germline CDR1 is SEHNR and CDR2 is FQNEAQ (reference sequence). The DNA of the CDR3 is TGTGCCAGCAGCTTAGTGACAGGCCATGAGCAGTTCTTC. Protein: CASSLVTGHEQFF.

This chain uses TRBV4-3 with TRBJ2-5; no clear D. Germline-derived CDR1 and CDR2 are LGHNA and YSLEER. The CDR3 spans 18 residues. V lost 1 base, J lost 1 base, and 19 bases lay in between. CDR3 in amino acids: CASSQVYLTWQPQETQYF. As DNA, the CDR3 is TGCGCCAGCAGCCAAGTTTATCTCACCTGGCAGCCCCAAGAGACCCAGTACTTC.

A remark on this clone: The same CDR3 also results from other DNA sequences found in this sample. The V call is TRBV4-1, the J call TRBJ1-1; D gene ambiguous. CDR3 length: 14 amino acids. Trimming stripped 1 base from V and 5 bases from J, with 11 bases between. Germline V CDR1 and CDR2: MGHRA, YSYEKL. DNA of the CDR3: TGCGCCAGCAGCCAAGGACCTGGAGGGACTGAAGCTTTCTTT. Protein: CASSQGPGGTEAFF.

CDR3 residues: CASSLARQGSYEQYF. As DNA, the CDR3 is TGTGCCAGCAGCTTAGCCAGACAGGGGTCCTACGAGCAGTACTTC. This chain links TRBV7-8 with TRBJ2-7, with TRBD1 matching 8 bases. CDR3 length: 15 residues. With 0 bases clipped from V and 1 base from J, the junction kept 2 bases outside the gene matches. Germline V gene data show CDR1 as SGHVS and CDR2 as FQNEAQ.

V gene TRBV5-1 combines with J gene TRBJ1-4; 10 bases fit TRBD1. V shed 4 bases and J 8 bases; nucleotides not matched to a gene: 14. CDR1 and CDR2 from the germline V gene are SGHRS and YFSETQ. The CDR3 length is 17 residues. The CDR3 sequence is CASSHDRGQDAEEKLFF. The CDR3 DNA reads TGCGCCAGCAGCCATGACAGGGGGCAGGACGCCGAAGAAAAACTGTTTTTT.

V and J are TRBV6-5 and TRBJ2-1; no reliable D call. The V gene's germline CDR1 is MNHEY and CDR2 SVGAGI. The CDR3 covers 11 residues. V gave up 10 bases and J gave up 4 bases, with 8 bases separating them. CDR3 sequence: CATFLYNEQFF. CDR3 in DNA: TGTGCCACCTTTCTGTACAATGAGCAGTTCTTC.

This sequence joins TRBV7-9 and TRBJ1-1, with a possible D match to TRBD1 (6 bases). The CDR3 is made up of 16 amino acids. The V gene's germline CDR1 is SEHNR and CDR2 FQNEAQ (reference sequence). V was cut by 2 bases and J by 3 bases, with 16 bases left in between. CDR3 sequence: CASSLSLSGEDTEAFF. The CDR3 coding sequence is TGTGCCAGCAGCTTATCCCTCTCAGGGGAGGACACTGAAGCTTTCTTT.

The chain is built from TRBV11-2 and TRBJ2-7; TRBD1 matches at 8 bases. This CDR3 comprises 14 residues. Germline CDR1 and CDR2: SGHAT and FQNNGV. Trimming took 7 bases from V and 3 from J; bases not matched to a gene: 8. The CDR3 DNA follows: TGTGCCAGCACCACGGCAGGGGGCGGCTACGAGCAGTACTTC. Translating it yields CASTTAGGGYEQYF. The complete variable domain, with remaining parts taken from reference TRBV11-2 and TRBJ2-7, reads EAGVAQSPRYKIIEKRQSVAFWCNPISGHATLYWYQQILGQGPKLLIQFQNNGVVDDSQLPKDRFSAERLKGVDSTLKIQPAKLEDSAVYLCASTTAGGGYEQYFGPGTRLTVT.

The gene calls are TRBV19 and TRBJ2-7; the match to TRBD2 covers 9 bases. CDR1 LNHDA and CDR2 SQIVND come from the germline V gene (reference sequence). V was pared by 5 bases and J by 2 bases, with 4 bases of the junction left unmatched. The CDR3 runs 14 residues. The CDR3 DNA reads TGTGCCAGTAGTGCTAGCGGGGAAGCCTACGAGCAGTACTTC. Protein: CASSASGEAYEQYF. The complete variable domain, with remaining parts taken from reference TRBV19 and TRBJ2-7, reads DGGITQSPKYLFRKEGQNVTLSCEQNLNHDAMYWYRQDPGQGLRLIYYSQIVNDFQKGDIAEGYSVSREKKESFPLTVTSAQKNPTAFYLCASSASGEAYEQYFGPGTRLTVT.

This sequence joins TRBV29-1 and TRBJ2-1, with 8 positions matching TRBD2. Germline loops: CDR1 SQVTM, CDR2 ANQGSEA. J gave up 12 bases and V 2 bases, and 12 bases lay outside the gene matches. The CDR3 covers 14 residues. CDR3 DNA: TGCAGCGTTGAAACAGCGGGAGAGACTACAGGGCAGTTCTTC. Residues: CSVETAGETTGQFF.